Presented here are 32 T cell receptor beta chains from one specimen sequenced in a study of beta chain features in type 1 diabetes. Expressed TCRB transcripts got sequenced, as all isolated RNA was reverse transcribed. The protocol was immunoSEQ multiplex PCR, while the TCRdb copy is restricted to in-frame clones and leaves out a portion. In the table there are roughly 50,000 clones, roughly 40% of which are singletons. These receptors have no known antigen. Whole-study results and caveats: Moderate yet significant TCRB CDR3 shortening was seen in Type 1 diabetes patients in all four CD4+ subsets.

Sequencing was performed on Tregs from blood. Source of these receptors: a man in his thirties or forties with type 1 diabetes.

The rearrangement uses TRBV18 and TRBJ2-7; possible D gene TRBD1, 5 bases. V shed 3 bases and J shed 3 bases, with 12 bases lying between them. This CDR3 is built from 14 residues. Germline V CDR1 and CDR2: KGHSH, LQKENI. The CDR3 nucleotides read TGTGCCAGCTCACCCCCGACAGTAAACTACGAGCAGTACTTC. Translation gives CASSPPTVNYEQYF.

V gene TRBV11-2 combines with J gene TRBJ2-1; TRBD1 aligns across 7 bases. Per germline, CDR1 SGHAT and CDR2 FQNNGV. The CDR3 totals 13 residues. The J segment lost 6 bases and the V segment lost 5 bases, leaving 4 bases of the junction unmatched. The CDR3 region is CASSNDRANEQFF. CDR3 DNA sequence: TGTGCCAGCAGCAATGACAGGGCCAATGAGCAGTTCTTC.

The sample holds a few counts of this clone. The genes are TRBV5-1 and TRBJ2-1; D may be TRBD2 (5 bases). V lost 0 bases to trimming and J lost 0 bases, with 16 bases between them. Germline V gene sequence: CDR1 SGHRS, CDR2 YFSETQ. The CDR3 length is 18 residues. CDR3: CASSLVIYSGSSYNEQFF. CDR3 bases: TGCGCCAGCAGCTTGGTTATTTACAGCGGAAGCTCCTACAATGAGCAGTTCTTC. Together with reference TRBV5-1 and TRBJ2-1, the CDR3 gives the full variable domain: KAGVTQTPRYLIKTRGQQVTLSCSPISGHRSVSWYQQTPGQGLQFLFEYFSETQRNKGNFPGRFSGRQFSNSRSEMNVSTLELGDSALYLCASSLVIYSGSSYNEQFFGPGTRLTVL.

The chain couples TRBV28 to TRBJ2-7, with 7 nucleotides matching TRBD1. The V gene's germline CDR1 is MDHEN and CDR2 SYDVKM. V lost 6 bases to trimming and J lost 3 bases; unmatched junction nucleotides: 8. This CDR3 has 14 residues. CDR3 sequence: CASRQRGQVYEQYF. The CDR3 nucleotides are TGTGCCAGCAGACAACGCGGACAGGTCTACGAGCAGTACTTC.

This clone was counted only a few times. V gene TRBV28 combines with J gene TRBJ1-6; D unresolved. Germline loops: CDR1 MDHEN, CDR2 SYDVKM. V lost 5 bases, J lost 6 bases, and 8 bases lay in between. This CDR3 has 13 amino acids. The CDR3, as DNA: TGTGCCAGCAGTGCCCGAGTTAATTCACCCCTCCACTTT. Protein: CASSARVNSPLHF.

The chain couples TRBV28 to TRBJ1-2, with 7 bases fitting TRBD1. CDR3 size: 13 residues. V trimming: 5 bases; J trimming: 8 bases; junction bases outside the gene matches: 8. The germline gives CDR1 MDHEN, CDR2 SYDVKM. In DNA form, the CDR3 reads TGTGCCAGCAGTCCCATGACAGGGCTGGGCTACACCTTC. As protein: CASSPMTGLGYTF.

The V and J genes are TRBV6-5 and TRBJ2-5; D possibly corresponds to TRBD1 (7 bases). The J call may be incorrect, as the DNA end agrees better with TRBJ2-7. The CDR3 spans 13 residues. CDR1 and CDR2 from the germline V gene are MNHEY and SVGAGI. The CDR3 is CASSAGTDYEQYF. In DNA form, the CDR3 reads TGTGCCAGCAGCGCGGGGACAGATTACGAGCAGTACTTC.

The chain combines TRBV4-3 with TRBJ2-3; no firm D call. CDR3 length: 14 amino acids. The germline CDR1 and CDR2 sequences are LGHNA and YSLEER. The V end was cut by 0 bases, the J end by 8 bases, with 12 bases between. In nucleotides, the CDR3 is TGCGCCAGCAGCCAAGAAATAGCCGAAGGTACGCAGTATTTT. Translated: CASSQEIAEGTQYF.

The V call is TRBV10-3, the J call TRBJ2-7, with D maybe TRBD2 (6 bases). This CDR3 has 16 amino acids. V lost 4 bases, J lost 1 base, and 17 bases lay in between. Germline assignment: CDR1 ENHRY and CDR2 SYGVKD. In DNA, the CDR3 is TGTGCCATCAGTGGGGCCCCGGGAGACGTTTCCTACGAGCAGTACTTC. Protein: CAISGAPGDVSYEQYF.

CDR3 loop: CASSRDRGSYEQYF. CDR3 sequence (DNA): TGTGCCAGCAGCCGGGACAGGGGCTCCTACGAGCAGTACTTC. The chain carries TRBV6-6 and TRBJ2-7; 10 nucleotides align to TRBD1. Trimming removed 6 bases from V and 0 bases from J; junction bases left unmatched: 2. Per germline, CDR1 MNHNY and CDR2 SVGAGI (reference sequence). CDR3 length equals 14 residues.

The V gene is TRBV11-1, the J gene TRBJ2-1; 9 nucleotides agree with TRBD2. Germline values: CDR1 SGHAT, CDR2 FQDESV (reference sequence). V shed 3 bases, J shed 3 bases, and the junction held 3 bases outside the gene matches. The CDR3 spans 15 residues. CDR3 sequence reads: CASSLTSGVYNEQFF. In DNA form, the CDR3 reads TGTGCCAGCAGCTTGACTAGCGGAGTCTACAATGAGCAGTTCTTC.

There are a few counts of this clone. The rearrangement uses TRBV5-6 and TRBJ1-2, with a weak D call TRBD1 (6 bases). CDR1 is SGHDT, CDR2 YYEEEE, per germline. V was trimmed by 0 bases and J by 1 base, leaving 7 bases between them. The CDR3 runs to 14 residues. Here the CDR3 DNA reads TGTGCCAGCAGCTTGGGGACAGATAACTATGGCTACACCTTC. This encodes CASSLGTDNYGYTF.

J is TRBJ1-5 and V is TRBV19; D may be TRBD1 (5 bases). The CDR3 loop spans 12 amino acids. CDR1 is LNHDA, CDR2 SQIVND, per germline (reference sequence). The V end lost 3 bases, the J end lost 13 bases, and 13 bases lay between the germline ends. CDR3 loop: CASSIKGRSQHF. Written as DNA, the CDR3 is TGTGCCAGTAGTATCAAGGGGCGAAGTCAGCATTTT.

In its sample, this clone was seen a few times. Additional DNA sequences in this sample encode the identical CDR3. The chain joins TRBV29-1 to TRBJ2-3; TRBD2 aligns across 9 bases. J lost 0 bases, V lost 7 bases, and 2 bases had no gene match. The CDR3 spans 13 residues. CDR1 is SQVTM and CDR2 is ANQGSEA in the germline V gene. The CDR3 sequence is CSGLAGSTDTQYF. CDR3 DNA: TGCAGCGGCCTAGCGGGAAGCACAGATACGCAGTATTTT.

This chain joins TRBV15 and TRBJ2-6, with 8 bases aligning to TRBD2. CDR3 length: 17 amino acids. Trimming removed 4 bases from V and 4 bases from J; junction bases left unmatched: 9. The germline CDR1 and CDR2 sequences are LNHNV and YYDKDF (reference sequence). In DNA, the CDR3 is TGTGCCACCAGCACCGGGACTAGGGGGTCCGGGGCCAACGTCCTGACTTTC. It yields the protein CATSTGTRGSGANVLTF.

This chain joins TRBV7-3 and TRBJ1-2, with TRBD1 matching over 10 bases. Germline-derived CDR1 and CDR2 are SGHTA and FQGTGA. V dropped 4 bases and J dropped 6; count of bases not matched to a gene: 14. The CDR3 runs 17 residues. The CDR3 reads CASSSRGGAGTGDGYTF. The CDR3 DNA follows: TGTGCCAGCAGCTCTCGGGGGGGCGCCGGGACAGGGGATGGCTACACCTTC.

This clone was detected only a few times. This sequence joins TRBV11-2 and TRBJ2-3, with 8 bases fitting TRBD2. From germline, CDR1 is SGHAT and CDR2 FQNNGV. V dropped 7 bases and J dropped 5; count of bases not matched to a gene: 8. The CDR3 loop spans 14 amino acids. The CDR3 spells CASIRAGVGDTQYF. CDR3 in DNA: TGTGCCAGCATCAGAGCGGGAGTGGGAGATACGCAGTATTTT.

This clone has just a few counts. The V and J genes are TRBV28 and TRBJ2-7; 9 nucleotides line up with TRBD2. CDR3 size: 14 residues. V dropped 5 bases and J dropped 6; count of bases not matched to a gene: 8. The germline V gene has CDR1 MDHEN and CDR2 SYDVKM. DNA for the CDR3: TGTGCCAGCAGTCTAATAGCGGGAGCGGGCGAGCAGTACTTC. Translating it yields CASSLIAGAGEQYF.

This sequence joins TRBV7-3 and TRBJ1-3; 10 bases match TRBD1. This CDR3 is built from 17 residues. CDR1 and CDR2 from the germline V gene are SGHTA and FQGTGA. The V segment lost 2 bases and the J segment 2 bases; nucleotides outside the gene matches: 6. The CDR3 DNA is TGTGCCAGCAGCTTAGATGGGACAGGGGCTGCTGGAAACACCATATATTTT. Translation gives CASSLDGTGAAGNTIYF.

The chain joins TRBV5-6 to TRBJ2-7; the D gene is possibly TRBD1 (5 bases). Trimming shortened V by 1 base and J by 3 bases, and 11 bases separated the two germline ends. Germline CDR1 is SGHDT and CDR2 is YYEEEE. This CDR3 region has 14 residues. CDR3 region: CASSLQGHLYEQYF. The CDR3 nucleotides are TGTGCCAGCAGCTTGCAAGGACACCTCTACGAGCAGTACTTC.

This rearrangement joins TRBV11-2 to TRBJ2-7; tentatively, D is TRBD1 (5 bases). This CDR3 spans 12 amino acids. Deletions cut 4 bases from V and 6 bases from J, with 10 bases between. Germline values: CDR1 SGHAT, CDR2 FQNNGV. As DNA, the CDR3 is TGTGCCAGCAGCTCCTCACAGGTCGAGCAGTACTTC. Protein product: CASSSSQVEQYF. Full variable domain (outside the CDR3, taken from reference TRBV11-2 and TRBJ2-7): EAGVAQSPRYKIIEKRQSVAFWCNPISGHATLYWYQQILGQGPKLLIQFQNNGVVDDSQLPKDRFSAERLKGVDSTLKIQPAKLEDSAVYLCASSSSQVEQYFGPGTRLTVT.

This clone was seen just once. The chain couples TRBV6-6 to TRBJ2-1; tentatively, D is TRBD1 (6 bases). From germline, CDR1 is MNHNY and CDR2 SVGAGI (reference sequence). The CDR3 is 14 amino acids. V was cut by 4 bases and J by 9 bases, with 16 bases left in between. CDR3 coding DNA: TGTGCCAGCAGTTCCGGAGATTCCAGGGGTGAGCAGTTCTTC. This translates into CASSSGDSRGEQFF.

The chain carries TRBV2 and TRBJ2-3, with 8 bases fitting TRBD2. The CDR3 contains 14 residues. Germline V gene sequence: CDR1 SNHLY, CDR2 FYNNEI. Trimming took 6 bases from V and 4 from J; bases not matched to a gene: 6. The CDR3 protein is CASRRAGASDTQYF. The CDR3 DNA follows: TGTGCCAGCAGACGAGCGGGAGCGTCAGATACGCAGTATTTT. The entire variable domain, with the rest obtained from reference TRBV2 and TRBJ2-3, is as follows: EPEVTQTPSHQVTQMGQEVILRCVPISNHLYFYWYRQILGQKVEFLVSFYNNEISEKSEIFDDQFSVERPDGSNFTLKIRSTKLEDSAMYFCASRRAGASDTQYFGPGTRLTVL.

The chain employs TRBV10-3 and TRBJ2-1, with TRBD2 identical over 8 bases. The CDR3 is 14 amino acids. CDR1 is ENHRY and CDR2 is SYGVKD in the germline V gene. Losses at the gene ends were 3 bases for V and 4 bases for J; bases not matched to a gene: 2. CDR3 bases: TGTGCCATCAGTGAATCTAGCGGGTACAATGAGCAGTTCTTC. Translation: CAISESSGYNEQFF.

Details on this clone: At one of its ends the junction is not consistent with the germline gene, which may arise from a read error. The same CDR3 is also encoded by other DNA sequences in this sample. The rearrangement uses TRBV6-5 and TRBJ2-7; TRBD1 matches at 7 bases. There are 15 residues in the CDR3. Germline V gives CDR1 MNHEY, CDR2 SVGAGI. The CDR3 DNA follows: TGTGCTAGCAGTCCTTCATTCGACAGGGCGGGCGAGCAGTACTTC. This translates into CASSPSFDRAGEQYF.

The CDR3 DNA follows: TGTGCCATCAGTGAGACAGGGGGCACTGAAGCTTTCTTT. Translating gives CAISETGGTEAFF. The V and J genes are TRBV10-3 and TRBJ1-1; TRBD1 aligns across 8 bases. J was trimmed by 4 bases and V by 2 bases; bases with no gene match: 0. The CDR3 totals 13 residues. Germline values: CDR1 ENHRY, CDR2 SYGVKD.

The CDR3 here is CASSSDRGYSSGANVLTF. The CDR3 DNA reads as TGTGCCAGCAGCTCGGACAGGGGGTATAGCTCTGGGGCCAACGTCCTGACTTTC. The V and J genes are TRBV5-6 and TRBJ2-6; TRBD1 aligns across 10 bases. The CDR3 sequence is 18 residues long. V trimming: 3 bases; J trimming: 0 bases; junction bases outside the gene matches: 6. CDR1 is SGHDT and CDR2 is YYEEEE in the germline V gene.

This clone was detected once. The CDR3 coding sequence is TGTGCCAGCAGTGAATTTGGGCCAGGGGACAGCTCCGAGCAGTACTTC. The encoded protein is CASSEFGPGDSSEQYF. The V call is TRBV6-1, the J call TRBJ2-7; 7 nucleotides match TRBD1. V lost 2 bases, J lost 6 bases, and 13 bases stayed unmatched. This CDR3 region has 16 residues. Germline V gene sequence: CDR1 MNHNS, CDR2 SASEGT.

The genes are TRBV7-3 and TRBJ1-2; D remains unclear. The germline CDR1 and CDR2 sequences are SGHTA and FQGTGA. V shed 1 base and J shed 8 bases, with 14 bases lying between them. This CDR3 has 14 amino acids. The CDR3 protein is CASSLNSRRSGYTF. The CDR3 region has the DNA TGTGCCAGCAGCTTAAATTCTAGGAGGAGCGGCTACACCTTC.

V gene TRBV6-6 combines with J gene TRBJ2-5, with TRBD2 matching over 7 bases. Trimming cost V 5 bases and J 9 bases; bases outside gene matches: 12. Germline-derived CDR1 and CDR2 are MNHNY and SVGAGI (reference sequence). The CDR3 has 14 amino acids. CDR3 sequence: CASSVRLADEAQYF. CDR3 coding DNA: TGTGCCAGCAGTGTCCGGCTAGCGGATGAAGCCCAGTACTTC.

The CDR3 region is CASSLGGSWEANVLTF. Written as DNA, the CDR3 is TGTGCCAGCAGTTTGGGGGGTTCTTGGGAGGCCAACGTCCTGACTTTC. This chain links TRBV28 with TRBJ2-6; TRBD2 might be the D (6 bases). Germline V gene data show CDR1 as MDHEN and CDR2 as SYDVKM. This CDR3 is built from 16 residues. V shed 3 bases and J shed 6 bases, with 15 bases lying between them.

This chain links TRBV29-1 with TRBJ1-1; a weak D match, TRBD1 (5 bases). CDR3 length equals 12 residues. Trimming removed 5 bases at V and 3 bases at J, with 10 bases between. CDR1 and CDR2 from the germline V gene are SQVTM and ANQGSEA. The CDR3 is CSVTWGDTEAFF. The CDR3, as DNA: TGCAGCGTTACATGGGGGGACACTGAAGCTTTCTTT.